This T cell receptor beta chain was captured in a study of T cell responses to AZD1222 COVID-19 vaccine. Background on the study: Second-dose groups at about 4 or about 12 weeks were pooled. Overall study results and limits: There were mostly white British donors and more females than males, and clonal diversity was possibly underestimated. Researchers took repertoire samples only after the peak T cell response had come.

The protocol was immunoSEQ multiplex PCR, while the TCRdb copy is restricted to in-frame clones and leaves out a portion. Here the sample spans around 67,000 clones, around 84% being singletons. On this clone: The target antigen is unknown.

The material was peripheral blood, obtained on day 0 of AZD1222 vaccination. The TCR originated in an adult in good health.

The CDR3 DNA sequence: TGTGCCAGCAGTGAATTTGGACAGGGAAACACTGAAGCTTTCTTT. This codes for CASSEFGQGNTEAFF. V gene TRBV6-1 combines with J gene TRBJ1-1; 8 bases line up with TRBD1. CDR3 size: 15 residues. Trimming removed 2 bases from V and 2 bases from J; junction bases left unmatched: 4. CDR1 and CDR2 (germline): MNHNS, SASEGT.